The rows below give T cell receptor beta chains drawn from one sample of a study of T cell responses to AZD1222 COVID-19 vaccine. Clones were read by immunoSEQ multiplex PCR, and TCRdb kept only the in-frame ones, dropping some. The table has more than 150,000 clones, approximately 94% seen once. The input for sequencing was peripheral blood, taken 28 days after the second AZD1222 dose. The receptors come from an adult who received the AZD1222 COVID-19 vaccine. The CDR3 runs from the conserved cysteine through the conserved F or W. The order of the fields is J gene, clone size, D gene, V gene, CDR3 protein, CDR3 DNA. The D gene is left open where the match is weak. Clone size, where shown, is once, few, many, or a class for clones that have expanded.

>TRBJ1-2|NA|NA|TRBV28
CASGPGIQNYGYTF
TGTGCCAGCGGACCGGGAATTCAAAACTATGGCTACACCTTC
>TRBJ1-1|NA|NA|TRBV28
CASSLLGLSGRNTEAFF
TGTGCCAGCAGTTTATTGGGGTTATCTGGAAGGAACACTGAAGCTTTCTTT
>TRBJ1-2|NA|TRBD1|TRBV7-2
CASSGQGGGGYTF
TGTGCCAGCAGTGGGCAGGGGGGTGGCGGCTACACCTTC
>TRBJ1-5|NA|NA|TRBV19
CASTPSVPRGGQPQHF
TGTGCCAGTACCCCCTCGGTACCAAGGGGAGGTCAGCCCCAGCATTTT
>TRBJ1-4|NA|NA|TRBV15
CATSRTTAPNEKLFF
TGTGCCACCAGCAGAACGACAGCTCCAAATGAAAAACTGTTTTTT
>TRBJ1-5|NA|NA|TRBV6-5
CASSYDSTLNQPQHF
TGTGCCAGCAGTTACGACAGCACCTTAAATCAGCCCCAGCATTTT
>TRBJ1-4|NA|TRBD1|TRBV28
CASSRGQVWEKLFF
TGTGCCAGCAGTCGTGGACAGGTCTGGGAAAAACTGTTTTTT
>TRBJ2-7|NA|NA|TRBV18
CASSPLALHEQYF
TGTGCCAGCTCACCACTGGCTCTCCACGAGCAGTACTTC
>TRBJ2-3|NA|NA|TRBV11-2
CASSHRRDTQYF
TGTGCCAGCAGCCACCGGCGAGATACGCAGTATTTT
>TRBJ1-2|NA|NA|TRBV7-2
CASSPIWVPHGYTF
TGTGCCAGCAGCCCCATTTGGGTCCCACATGGCTACACCTTC
>TRBJ2-5|NA|TRBD1|TRBV4-3
CASSQMDRDRETQYF
TGCGCCAGCAGCCAGATGGACAGGGATAGGGAGACCCAGTACTTC
>TRBJ1-5|NA|NA|TRBV27
CASSPDKQRVQPQHF
TGTGCCAGCAGTCCCGACAAGCAGCGAGTTCAGCCCCAGCATTTT
>TRBJ2-7|NA|TRBD1|TRBV4-3
CASSQGQGGEQYF
TGCGCCAGCAGCCAAGGACAGGGTGGGGAGCAGTACTTC
>TRBJ1-6|once|NA|TRBV2
CASSEMTVRYNSPLHF
TGTGCCAGCAGTGAAATGACGGTGAGATATAATTCACCCCTCCACTTT
>TRBJ2-7|NA|TRBD1|TRBV23-1
CASSPAGTGGHEQYF
TGCGCCAGCAGTCCAGCCGGGACAGGGGGCCACGAGCAGTACTTC
>TRBJ2-2|once|TRBD1|TRBV18
CASSPSGTVNTGELFF
TGTGCCAGCTCACCTTCCGGGACAGTCAACACCGGGGAGCTGTTTTTT
>TRBJ1-1|NA|NA|TRBV27
CASSLYAYYQNTEAFF
TGTGCCAGCAGTTTATATGCCTACTACCAAAACACTGAAGCTTTCTTT
>TRBJ2-1|NA|NA|TRBV7-9
CASSLGTGNNEQFF
TGTGCCAGCAGCTTAGGAACAGGGAACAATGAGCAGTTCTTC
>TRBJ1-1|NA|NA|TRBV10-3
CAISAVEGIRTEAFF
TGTGCCATCAGTGCGGTTGAGGGAATTCGGACTGAAGCTTTCTTT
>TRBJ1-5|NA|TRBD1|TRBV28
CASRSQGARAYSNQPQHF
TGTGCCAGCAGATCACAGGGGGCGCGGGCGTATAGCAATCAGCCCCAGCATTTT
>TRBJ2-1|NA|NA|TRBV4-2
CASSQPGPGNEQFF
TGTGCCAGCAGCCAACCGGGACCCGGGAATGAGCAGTTCTTC
>TRBJ2-5|once|TRBD2|TRBV6-1
CASSDSGRARETQYF
TGTGCCAGCAGTGATAGCGGGAGGGCCCGAGAGACCCAGTACTTC